A selection of T cell receptor beta chains follows, all from one sample in a study of cytomegalovirus exposure and HLA in healthy donors. Assay used: immunoSEQ multiplex PCR; TCRdb lists only in-frame clones, some missing. The sample holds hundreds of thousands of clones, 82% seen once. The sample was PBMCs. The receptors originated from a man between 40 and 49 years old in good health and CMV-seropositive. CDR3s include the opening cysteine and the closing phenylalanine or tryptophan. D genes are given only for firm matches. Size tells how often a clone was seen (once, few, many) or the class of an expanded clone, and some rows leave it out.

j_call,clone_size,v_call,d_call,cdr3_aa,cdr3_nt
TRBJ2-2,few,TRBV29-1,-,CSVAGNTGELFF,TGCAGCGTTGCCGGGAACACCGGGGAGCTGTTTTTT
TRBJ2-5,-,TRBV5-1,TRBD2,CASSSRPSGQETQYF,TGCGCCAGCAGCTCCCGGCCTAGCGGTCAAGAGACCCAGTACTTC
TRBJ2-1,-,TRBV10-1,TRBD2,CASSESRGLTNEQFF,TGCGCCAGCAGTGAGTCGAGGGGACTAACGAATGAGCAGTTCTTC
TRBJ1-1,-,TRBV7-3,TRBD1,CASSLTGTERKAFF,TGTGCCAGCAGCTTAACGGGGACAGAGCGTAAAGCTTTCTTT
TRBJ2-1,-,TRBV6-6,TRBD2,CASRPTSGVYNEQFF,TGTGCCAGCAGACCGACTAGCGGGGTTTACAATGAGCAGTTCTTC
TRBJ1-4,-,TRBV2,-,CASSYDRLAGELFF,TGTGCCAGCAGTTATGACAGGTTGGCGGGGGAACTGTTTTTT
TRBJ2-1,once,TRBV7-7,-,CASSLVGGSRNEQFF,TGTGCTAGCAGCTTAGTGGGAGGATCGCGGAATGAGCAGTTCTTC
TRBJ2-4,-,TRBV27,TRBD2,CASSPSGGSGKNIQYF,TGTGCCAGCAGTCCATCCGGGGGGAGCGGCAAAAACATTCAGTACTTC
TRBJ2-1,few,TRBV29-1,-,CSVELGGAGNEQFF,TGCAGCGTTGAACTGGGGGGGGCAGGGAATGAGCAGTTCTTC
TRBJ1-5,-,TRBV14,TRBD1,CASSGGTGVFGEPQHF,TGTGCCAGCAGCGGTGGGACAGGGGTGTTCGGCGAGCCCCAGCATTTT
TRBJ2-5,-,TRBV12-5,-,CASAWRGETQYF,TGTGCTAGTGCCTGGCGGGGAGAGACCCAGTACTTC
TRBJ1-2,-,TRBV7-6,TRBD1,CASSLNSAGQGFGYTF,TGTGCCAGCAGCTTAAATTCCGCGGGACAGGGATTTGGCTACACCTTC
TRBJ2-7,-,TRBV4-1,TRBD1,CASSQGDREQYF,TGCGCCAGCAGCCAAGGGGACAGGGAGCAGTACTTC
TRBJ2-2,-,TRBV10-2,TRBD2,CASGGGRTNTGELFF,TGCGCCAGCGGGGGCGGGAGGACGAACACCGGGGAGCTGTTTTTT
TRBJ2-5,-,TRBV7-9,TRBD1,CASSLSSGTAETQYF,TGTGCCAGCAGCCTTAGTTCTGGGACAGCGGAGACCCAGTACTTC
TRBJ2-5,few,TRBV27,TRBD2,CASSLGLAGVQETQYF,TGTGCCAGCAGTTTGGGGCTAGCGGGAGTCCAAGAGACCCAGTACTTC
TRBJ1-5,-,TRBV7-9,TRBD1,CASSGDRGLSNQPQHF,TGTGCCAGCAGCGGCGACAGGGGGCTTAGCAATCAGCCCCAGCATTTT
TRBJ2-7,-,TRBV4-1,TRBD1,CASSQGLTGGNYEQYF,TGCGCCAGCAGCCAAGGATTGACAGGGGGCAACTACGAGCAGTACTTC
TRBJ1-1,once,TRBV19,TRBD1,CASSPRGHKNTEAFF,TGTGCCAGTAGTCCCAGGGGGCATAAGAACACTGAAGCTTTCTTT
TRBJ2-1,-,TRBV19,-,CASSPLGVAYDEQFF,TGTGCCAGTAGTCCCCTTGGAGTAGCCTACGATGAGCAGTTCTTC
TRBJ2-1,-,TRBV11-2,-,CASSPLDSEQFF,TGTGCCAGCAGCCCGCTAGACAGTGAGCAGTTCTTC
TRBJ1-3,once,TRBV18,-,CASLPVYGSGNTIYF,TGTGCCAGCTTACCCGTTTACGGCTCTGGAAACACCATATATTTT
TRBJ1-2,-,TRBV29-1,-,CSAPGALYGYTF,TGCAGCGCACCGGGAGCCCTCTATGGCTACACCTTC
TRBJ1-3,-,TRBV6-5,-,CASSWSSGNTIYF,TGTGCCAGCAGTTGGAGCTCTGGAAACACCATATATTTT
TRBJ1-5,-,TRBV6-5,-,CASSYSGQSNQPQHF,TGTGCCAGCAGTTACTCGGGGCAGAGCAATCAGCCCCAGCATTTT
TRBJ2-3,-,TRBV27,-,CASSNQGTDTQYF,TGTGCCAGCAGCAACCAGGGGACAGATACGCAGTATTTT
TRBJ2-3,-,TRBV5-1,-,CASSLGSGATSTDTQYF,TGCGCCAGCAGCTTAGGTAGCGGAGCGACTAGCACAGATACGCAGTATTTT
TRBJ2-1,-,TRBV28,-,CASSLARPGNEQFF,TGTGCCAGCAGTTTAGCCCGACCAGGCAATGAGCAGTTCTTC
TRBJ2-7,-,TRBV2,-,CASSDLSLYEQYF,TGTGCCAGCAGTGACTTGAGCCTGTACGAGCAGTACTTC
TRBJ2-1,once,TRBV2,-,CASNGGLDGGSYNEQFF,TGTGCCAGCAATGGAGGGTTGGACGGAGGCTCCTACAATGAGCAGTTCTTC
TRBJ2-5,-,TRBV9,TRBD1,CASSVAPSGGSGETQYF,TGTGCCAGCAGCGTAGCCCCGTCAGGGGGCTCGGGGGAGACCCAGTACTTC
TRBJ1-2,-,TRBV29-1,TRBD1,CSVEASTGESDTF,TGCAGCGTTGAAGCCTCAACAGGGGAAAGCGACACCTTC
TRBJ2-1,-,TRBV6-5,TRBD1,CASRQGAYNEQFF,TGTGCCAGCAGACAGGGGGCCTACAATGAGCAGTTCTTC
TRBJ1-2,-,TRBV30,TRBD1,CAWSRTGYGYTF,TGTGCCTGGAGCAGGACAGGATATGGCTACACCTTC
TRBJ2-7,-,TRBV21-1,-,CASSKVVTSGRPYEQYF,TGTGCCAGCAGCAAAGTAGTAACTAGCGGGAGACCCTACGAGCAGTACTTC
TRBJ2-1,-,TRBV6-1,TRBD2,CASSELWVAGVGSEQFF,TGTGCCAGCAGTGAACTTTGGGTAGCGGGAGTGGGAAGTGAGCAGTTCTTC
TRBJ2-6,-,TRBV7-9,-,CASSLGPGSGANVLTF,TGTGCCAGCAGCTTAGGTCCGGGCTCTGGGGCCAACGTCCTGACTTTC
TRBJ1-4,once,TRBV5-1,-,CASSLQATANEKLFF,TGCGCCAGCAGCTTGCAGGCAACGGCTAATGAAAAACTGTTTTTT
TRBJ2-7,-,TRBV11-2,TRBD2,CASSRTSGRPVYEQYF,TGTGCCAGCAGCCGGACTAGCGGGAGACCCGTTTACGAGCAGTACTTC
TRBJ1-2,-,TRBV11-2,-,CASSFASVYGYTF,TGTGCCAGCAGCTTCGCGTCCGTGTATGGCTACACCTTC
TRBJ1-1,-,TRBV11-2,TRBD1,CASSLDGTGATEAFF,TGTGCCAGCAGCTTAGATGGGACAGGGGCCACTGAAGCTTTCTTT
TRBJ2-1,few,TRBV5-1,TRBD2,CASSLAGLAGESQFF,TGCGCCAGCAGCTTGGCCGGATTAGCGGGAGAGTCGCAGTTCTTC